This TCR beta chain was documented in a study of beta chain features in type 1 diabetes. Study observations and caveats: All four CD4+ subsets of Type 1 diabetes patients contained TCRB CDR3s that were moderately but significantly shorter.

This clone was observed a handful of times. Its antigen is undetermined. Trimming stripped 4 bases from V and 5 bases from J, with 20 bases between. CDR1 is SGHRS and CDR2 is YFSETQ in the germline V gene. The CDR3 loop spans 16 amino acids. Cell sorting via CD45RO/CCR7/CD25/CD127/CD95/CD27 was performed to obtain CD4+ naive, central memory, regulatory and stem cell-like memory cells. The isolated RNA, all of it, was reverse transcribed, so expressed TCRB transcripts were what got sequenced. Profiled with immunoSEQ multiplex PCR; TCRdb holds only in-frame clones, not every one. The sample includes over 25,000 clones, 56% of them seen just once.

The specimen was Tregs from blood. V is TRBV5-1 and J is TRBJ2-3; D is possibly TRBD2 (5 bases). The receptor was derived from a woman aged 18-30 years with type 1 diabetes. CDR3 DNA sequence: TGCGCCAGCAGCCCCTCTCCGGGCGGGCGCGGAGATACGCAGTATTTT. Protein sequence: CASSPSPGGRGDTQYF.